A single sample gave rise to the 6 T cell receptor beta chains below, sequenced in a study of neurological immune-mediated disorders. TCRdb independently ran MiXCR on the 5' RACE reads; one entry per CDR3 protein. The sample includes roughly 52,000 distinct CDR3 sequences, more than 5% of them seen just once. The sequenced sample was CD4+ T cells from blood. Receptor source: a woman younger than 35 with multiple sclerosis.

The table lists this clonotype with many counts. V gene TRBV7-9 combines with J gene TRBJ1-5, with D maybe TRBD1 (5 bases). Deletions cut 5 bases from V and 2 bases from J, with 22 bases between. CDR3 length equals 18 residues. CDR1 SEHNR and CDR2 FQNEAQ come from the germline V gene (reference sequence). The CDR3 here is CASSLDGGAARGNQPQHF. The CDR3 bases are TGTGCCAGCAGCCTAGACGGTGGGGCAGCCAGGGGCAATCAGCCCCAGCATTTT.

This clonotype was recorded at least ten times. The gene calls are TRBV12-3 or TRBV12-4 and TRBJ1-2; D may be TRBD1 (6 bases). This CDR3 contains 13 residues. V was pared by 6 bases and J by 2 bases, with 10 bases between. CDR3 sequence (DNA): TGTGCCAGCAGCTTCACAGGGAACTATGGCTACACCTTC. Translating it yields CASSFTGNYGYTF.

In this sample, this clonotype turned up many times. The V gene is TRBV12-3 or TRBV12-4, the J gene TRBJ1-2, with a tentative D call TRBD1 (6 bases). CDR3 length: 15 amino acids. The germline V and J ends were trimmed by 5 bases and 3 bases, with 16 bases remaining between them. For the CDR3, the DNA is TGTGCCAGCAGTACAGGGTCCGGGTTTGACTATGGCTACACCTTC. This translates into CASSTGSGFDYGYTF.

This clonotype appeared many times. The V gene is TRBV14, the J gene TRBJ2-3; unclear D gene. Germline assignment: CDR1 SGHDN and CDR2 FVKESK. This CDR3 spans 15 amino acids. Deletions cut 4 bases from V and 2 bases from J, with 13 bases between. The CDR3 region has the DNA TGTGCCAGCAGCCGAGTTGAAGGATACACAGATACGCAGTATTTT. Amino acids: CASSRVEGYTDTQYF.

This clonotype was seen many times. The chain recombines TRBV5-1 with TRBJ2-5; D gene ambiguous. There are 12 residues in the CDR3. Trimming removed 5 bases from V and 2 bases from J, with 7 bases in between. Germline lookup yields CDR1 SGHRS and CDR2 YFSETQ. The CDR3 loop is CASSGSQETQYF. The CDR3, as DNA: TGCGCCAGCAGTGGCTCTCAAGAGACCCAGTACTTC.

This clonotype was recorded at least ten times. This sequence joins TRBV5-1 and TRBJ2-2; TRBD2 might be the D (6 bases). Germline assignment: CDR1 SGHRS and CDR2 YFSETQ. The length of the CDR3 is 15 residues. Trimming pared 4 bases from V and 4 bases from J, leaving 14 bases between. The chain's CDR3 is CASSGATAGTGELFF. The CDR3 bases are TGCGCCAGCAGCGGTGCGACAGCGGGCACCGGGGAGCTGTTTTTT.